The subject of this entry is one T cell receptor (beta chain). This sample stems from a study of blood T cell repertoires in COVID-19. Overall study context: Acute and convalescent COVID-19 specimens originated in the United States, Italy and Spain.

The data were produced by immunoSEQ multiplex PCR, yet TCRdb's version contains in-frame clones alone and is incomplete. The sample holds around 26,000 clones, 92% seen once. CDR3 size: 15 residues. Germline V CDR1 and CDR2: SEHNR, FQNEAQ (reference sequence). This TCR was recovered from a human donor in a cohort sampled during active COVID-19. This chain connects TRBV7-9 to TRBJ1-1; TRBD1 is a possible D gene (6 bases). The sample consisted of peripheral blood. CDR3 nucleotides: TGTACCTACTCCAACAGGGAACAGATGAACACTGAAGCTTTCTTT. This gives the protein CTYSNREQMNTEAFF.